This is a list of T cell receptor beta chains from one sample in a study of blood T cells in healthy people across ages. TCRdb re-called the 5' RACE reads through MiXCR, storing one row per CDR3 protein. The table lists roughly 1.6 million distinct CDR3 sequences, about 31% of them singletons. Sequenced: blood. These receptors all come from a woman under 40 in good health. Both conserved end residues are part of each CDR3. Each record gives: J gene, clone size, V gene, D gene, CDR3 length, CDR3 DNA, CDR3 protein. The D gene is left open where the match is weak. Clone size is given for some rows only: seen once, a few or many times, or a class if the clone is expanded.

J gene: TRBJ2-3
clone size: many
V gene: TRBV20-1
D gene: -
CDR3 length: 17
CDR3 DNA: TGCAGTGCTAGAGACGGCGGGCCTAAGGCCCTTTTGGATACGCAGTATTTT
CDR3 protein: CSARDGGPKALLDTQYF

J gene: TRBJ1-3
clone size: few
V gene: TRBV4-1
D gene: -
CDR3 length: 15
CDR3 DNA: TGCGCCAGCAGCCGCACGGGGGGCTCTGGAAACACCATATATTTT
CDR3 protein: CASSRTGGSGNTIYF

J gene: TRBJ2-7
clone size: -
V gene: TRBV30
D gene: TRBD1
CDR3 length: 16
CDR3 DNA: TGTGCCTGGAATATAAACCGGGACAGGCCTCCCTACGGGCAGTACTTC
CDR3 protein: CAWNINRDRPPYGQYF

J gene: TRBJ2-1
clone size: -
V gene: TRBV13
D gene: -
CDR3 length: 13
CDR3 DNA: TGTGCCAGCGGACTATCCGAGTACAATGAGCAGTTCTTC
CDR3 protein: CASGLSEYNEQFF

J gene: TRBJ2-3
clone size: once
V gene: TRBV12-3/TRBV12-4
D gene: -
CDR3 length: 14
CDR3 DNA: TGTGCCAGCGGCTCCGGGACGAGCCCAGATATGCAGTATTTT
CDR3 protein: CASGSGTSPDMQYF

J gene: TRBJ2-3
clone size: -
V gene: TRBV28
D gene: TRBD2
CDR3 length: 15
CDR3 DNA: TGTGCCAGCGGCCGGTTAGCGGGCCTCACAGATACGCAGTATTTT
CDR3 protein: CASGRLAGLTDTQYF

J gene: TRBJ2-7
clone size: few
V gene: TRBV25-1
D gene: TRBD1
CDR3 length: 17
CDR3 DNA: TGTGCCAGCAGTGAGGGATGGGGGCCAGGGGGTACCTACGAGCAGTACTTC
CDR3 protein: CASSEGWGPGGTYEQYF

J gene: TRBJ2-7
clone size: few
V gene: TRBV12-3/TRBV12-4
D gene: -
CDR3 length: 15
CDR3 DNA: TGTGCCAGATCAGGGTATACGGGAAGCTCCTACGAGCAGTACTTC
CDR3 protein: CARSGYTGSSYEQYF

J gene: TRBJ2-7
clone size: -
V gene: TRBV5-4
D gene: TRBD2
CDR3 length: 15
CDR3 DNA: TGTGCCAGCAGCTTGATGGCGGGGGTAACCTACGAGCAGTACTTC
CDR3 protein: CASSLMAGVTYEQYF

J gene: TRBJ2-3
clone size: -
V gene: TRBV6-2/TRBV6-3
D gene: TRBD2
CDR3 length: 18
CDR3 DNA: TGTGCCAGCAGTTACTCTCCCTCGGTAGCGGGAGACAGCGATACGCAGTATTTT
CDR3 protein: CASSYSPSVAGDSDTQYF

J gene: TRBJ2-7
clone size: few
V gene: TRBV3-1
D gene: -
CDR3 length: 14
CDR3 DNA: TGTGCCAGCAGCCAAGCGGGCCCCCCCTACGAGCAGTACTTC
CDR3 protein: CASSQAGPPYEQYF

J gene: TRBJ1-6
clone size: -
V gene: TRBV2
D gene: -
CDR3 length: 13
CDR3 DNA: TGTGCCAGCAGTGAAATCCGGTATTCACCCCTCCACTTT
CDR3 protein: CASSEIRYSPLHF

J gene: TRBJ2-2
clone size: few
V gene: TRBV4-1
D gene: TRBD2
CDR3 length: 16
CDR3 DNA: TGCGCCAGCAGCCCCTGGGCCAGGCGGGGGGCCGGGGAGCTGTTTTTT
CDR3 protein: CASSPWARRGAGELFF

J gene: TRBJ1-1
clone size: -
V gene: TRBV7-9
D gene: TRBD1
CDR3 length: 15
CDR3 DNA: TGTGCCAGCAGCTATCAACAGGGGGCGATCACTGAAGCTTTCTTT
CDR3 protein: CASSYQQGAITEAFF

J gene: TRBJ2-5
clone size: -
V gene: TRBV20-1
D gene: TRBD1
CDR3 length: 14
CDR3 DNA: TGCAGTGCTAGAGATCAGAGGGGACAGAAGACCCAGTACTTC
CDR3 protein: CSARDQRGQKTQYF

J gene: TRBJ2-2
clone size: -
V gene: TRBV29-1
D gene: -
CDR3 length: 14
CDR3 DNA: TGCAGCGTTACATACCAGACCAACACCGGGGAGCTGTTTTTT
CDR3 protein: CSVTYQTNTGELFF

J gene: TRBJ2-1
clone size: few
V gene: TRBV5-1
D gene: TRBD1
CDR3 length: 13
CDR3 DNA: TGCGCCAGCAGCTCAGCAGGGGGCCATGAGCAGTTCTTC
CDR3 protein: CASSSAGGHEQFF

J gene: TRBJ2-3
clone size: -
V gene: TRBV25-1
D gene: TRBD2
CDR3 length: 15
CDR3 DNA: TGTGCCAGCAGTGGAGTAGCGGGAGACACAGATACGCAGTATTTT
CDR3 protein: CASSGVAGDTDTQYF

J gene: TRBJ2-5
clone size: few
V gene: TRBV9
D gene: -
CDR3 length: 15
CDR3 DNA: TGTGCCAGCAGCGTCGGGGGATACAACCAAGAGACCCAGTACTTC
CDR3 protein: CASSVGGYNQETQYF

J gene: TRBJ2-5
clone size: few
V gene: TRBV2
D gene: TRBD2
CDR3 length: 14
CDR3 DNA: TGTGCCAGCAGGTGGACTAGCGTGGAAGAGACCCAGTACTTC
CDR3 protein: CASRWTSVEETQYF

J gene: TRBJ1-6
clone size: -
V gene: TRBV20-1
D gene: -
CDR3 length: 15
CDR3 DNA: TGCAGTGCTAGAGTCGGCGGGCAGTATAATTCACCCCTCCACTTT
CDR3 protein: CSARVGGQYNSPLHF

J gene: TRBJ2-6
clone size: few
V gene: TRBV6-1
D gene: TRBD1
CDR3 length: 20
CDR3 DNA: TGTGCCAGCAGTAGGAAGTCCGGACAGGCGCCTACTCTTAGGGCCAACGTCCTGACTTTC
CDR3 protein: CASSRKSGQAPTLRANVLTF

J gene: TRBJ1-5
clone size: -
V gene: TRBV29-1
D gene: -
CDR3 length: 13
CDR3 DNA: TGCAGCGCGTCGACAGGCGTAAATCAGCCCCAGCATTTT
CDR3 protein: CSASTGVNQPQHF

J gene: TRBJ2-5
clone size: -
V gene: TRBV6-2/TRBV6-3
D gene: -
CDR3 length: 16
CDR3 DNA: TGTGCCAGCAGTCCCCCGGACCAAAGCCCTGGGGAGACCCAGTACTTC
CDR3 protein: CASSPPDQSPGETQYF

J gene: TRBJ2-7
clone size: -
V gene: TRBV6-1
D gene: -
CDR3 length: 13
CDR3 DNA: TGTGCCAGCGAGGGAACAGGGAGGCGCGAGCAGTACTTC
CDR3 protein: CASEGTGRREQYF

J gene: TRBJ1-2
clone size: few
V gene: TRBV20-1
D gene: TRBD1
CDR3 length: 16
CDR3 DNA: TGCAGTGCTAGACCGCCGGGACAGGCGTCAATAGATGGCTACACCTTC
CDR3 protein: CSARPPGQASIDGYTF

J gene: TRBJ1-5
clone size: -
V gene: TRBV20-1
D gene: -
CDR3 length: 15
CDR3 DNA: TGCAGTGCTAGAAGAATACTTGAGGGCAATCAGCCCCAGCATTTT
CDR3 protein: CSARRILEGNQPQHF

J gene: TRBJ2-1
clone size: once
V gene: TRBV20-1
D gene: -
CDR3 length: 12
CDR3 DNA: TGCAGTGCTAATCGGGATTCCAATGAGCAGTTCTTC
CDR3 protein: CSANRDSNEQFF

J gene: TRBJ2-1
clone size: few
V gene: TRBV15
D gene: -
CDR3 length: 13
CDR3 DNA: TGTGCCACCAGCAGACGGGGCAGAAATGAGCAGTTCTTC
CDR3 protein: CATSRRGRNEQFF

J gene: TRBJ1-3
clone size: -
V gene: TRBV4-2
D gene: -
CDR3 length: 16
CDR3 DNA: TGTGCCAGCAGCCAACCAGGACAGACCTCTGGAAACACCATATATTTT
CDR3 protein: CASSQPGQTSGNTIYF

J gene: TRBJ2-2
clone size: few
V gene: TRBV7-2
D gene: -
CDR3 length: 16
CDR3 DNA: TGTGCCAGCAGCCAGAGGACTCCAACGAACACCGGGGAGCTGTTTTTT
CDR3 protein: CASSQRTPTNTGELFF

J gene: TRBJ2-3
clone size: -
V gene: TRBV13
D gene: TRBD2
CDR3 length: 13
CDR3 DNA: TGTGCCAGCAGCTTAGGAGCGGGGGAGAAATTGTATTTT
CDR3 protein: CASSLGAGEKLYF

J gene: TRBJ1-2
clone size: many
V gene: TRBV29-1
D gene: TRBD1
CDR3 length: 15
CDR3 DNA: TGCAGCGTCGCCCGGGGGGGACAGGGGGCGAATGGCTACACCTTC
CDR3 protein: CSVARGGQGANGYTF

J gene: TRBJ2-7
clone size: many
V gene: TRBV20-1
D gene: TRBD2
CDR3 length: 14
CDR3 DNA: TGCAGTGCTAGACTAGCGGGTAGCTCCTACGAGCAGTACTTC
CDR3 protein: CSARLAGSSYEQYF

J gene: TRBJ2-7
clone size: few
V gene: TRBV7-9
D gene: TRBD1
CDR3 length: 16
CDR3 DNA: TGTGCCAGCAGCACCACAGGGGGCGTCATTTCCTACGAGCAGTACTTC
CDR3 protein: CASSTTGGVISYEQYF

J gene: TRBJ2-7
clone size: -
V gene: TRBV2
D gene: TRBD2
CDR3 length: 17
CDR3 DNA: TGTGCCAGCAGGGCCTACTCTGGGACTAGCGCGTACTACGAGCAGTACTTC
CDR3 protein: CASRAYSGTSAYYEQYF

J gene: TRBJ1-1
clone size: -
V gene: TRBV5-1
D gene: TRBD1
CDR3 length: 14
CDR3 DNA: TGCGCCAGCAGCTTGGGAGGACAGGCGAATGAAGTTTTCTTT
CDR3 protein: CASSLGGQANEVFF

J gene: TRBJ2-3
clone size: few
V gene: TRBV9
D gene: -
CDR3 length: 16
CDR3 DNA: TGTGCCAGCAGCGTAGGAGGGTACGCTAGCACAGATACGCAGTATTTT
CDR3 protein: CASSVGGYASTDTQYF

J gene: TRBJ2-7
clone size: -
V gene: TRBV13
D gene: -
CDR3 length: 14
CDR3 DNA: TGTGCCAGCAGCTTAGTCAACCAGGGGTACGAGCAGTACTTC
CDR3 protein: CASSLVNQGYEQYF